The following is a T cell receptor beta chain sequence with its context. The target antigen is unknown. The entry originates in a study of regulatory and conventional T cells in RAG deficiency. Study-wide results and caveats: Omenn syndrome and CID/AS patients had approximately 91-fold fewer unique Treg TCR beta sequences, versus approximately 9.6-fold elsewhere. RAG-deficient patients showed markedly lower Shannon entropy and higher Simpson indices than control T-cell subsets.

This CDR3 comprises 15 residues. Germline lookup yields CDR1 SGHTA and CDR2 FQGNSA. The V and J ends lost 3 bases and 0 bases respectively, with 12 bases between them. The repertoire was sequenced with immunoSEQ multiplex PCR; TCRdb's copy has only in-frame clones and lacks some. The table shows tens of thousands of clones, with approximately 89% occurring only once. Separately, the same data were catalogued under a study of regulatory T cells. As reported in that work: The primer mix had 52 TRBV and 13 TRBJ primers. Skewed V and J usage and few unique V-J pairs marked patient repertoires, most in Tregs.

This receptor was identified in a human donor in good health. This chain uses TRBV7-2 with TRBJ2-7; a possible D gene is TRBD1 (6 bases). The sequencing input was CD8+ T cells sorted from blood. The CDR3 DNA is TGTGCCAGCAGCTTGGACAGTCAGAGCTCCTACGAGCAGTACTTC. It is translated as CASSLDSQSSYEQYF.